These T cell receptor beta chains were read from a single sample in a study of T cell responses to AZD1222 COVID-19 vaccine. Only in-frame clones appear in the TCRdb table, and some are missing; sequencing was by immunoSEQ multiplex PCR. The repertoire has roughly 150,000 clones, 85% to 90% of them found once; the top ten carry about 3%. This specimen was peripheral blood, taken on day 0 of AZD1222 vaccination. All receptors come from an adult in good health. The CDR3 runs from the conserved cysteine through the conserved F or W. Fields, in order: clone size, V gene, D gene, J gene, CDR3 DNA, CDR3 protein. D genes are given only for firm matches. Size tells how often a clone was seen (once, few, many) or the class of an expanded clone, and some rows leave it out.

size: NA; V: TRBV29-1; D: NA; J: TRBJ2-1; DNA: TGCAGCGTGGGTAGCCCCGTCAATGAGCAGTTCTTC; CDR3: CSVGSPVNEQFF
size: NA; V: TRBV15; D: NA; J: TRBJ2-5; DNA: TGTGCCACCAGCAGAGAGAGGGGCCAGGGGCAAGAGACCCAGTACTTC; CDR3: CATSRERGQGQETQYF
size: NA; V: TRBV4-3; D: TRBD2; J: TRBJ2-5; DNA: TGCGCCAGCAGCCAAGTGTGGGAGGGCCGGGAGACCCAGTACTTC; CDR3: CASSQVWEGRETQYF
size: NA; V: TRBV9; D: NA; J: TRBJ2-5; DNA: TGTGCCAGCAGCGAAGGGGTAGGGGGACCTCACCAGACCCAGTACTTC; CDR3: CASSEGVGGPHQTQYF
size: NA; V: TRBV27; D: NA; J: TRBJ2-3; DNA: TGTGCCAGCAGAGGGTGGGGATCGAACACAGATACGCAGTATTTT; CDR3: CASRGWGSNTDTQYF
size: NA; V: TRBV7-2; D: NA; J: TRBJ2-6; DNA: TGTGCCAGCAGCTTAGCCCCCTCTGGGGCCAACGTCCTGACTTTC; CDR3: CASSLAPSGANVLTF
size: NA; V: TRBV7-9; D: TRBD1; J: TRBJ1-2; DNA: TGTGCCAGCGGGTCTGTGAATGGACAGGGTAGCGGCTACACCTTC; CDR3: CASGSVNGQGSGYTF
size: NA; V: TRBV28; D: NA; J: TRBJ1-6; DNA: TGTGCCAGCAGTTTCAGCTCCTATAATTCACCCCTCCACTTT; CDR3: CASSFSSYNSPLHF
size: NA; V: TRBV5-5; D: NA; J: TRBJ1-1; DNA: TGTGCCAGCAGCCTAGGACCGGGAGGGACTGAAGCTTTCTTT; CDR3: CASSLGPGGTEAFF
size: NA; V: TRBV18; D: TRBD2; J: TRBJ2-7; DNA: TGTGCCAGCTCACGAATGGGAGGGCCGTACGAGCAGTACTTC; CDR3: CASSRMGGPYEQYF
size: NA; V: TRBV4-2; D: TRBD2; J: TRBJ2-1; DNA: TGTGCCAGCAGCCAAGAAGCTAGCGGGAGGGCCGGGGAGCAGTTCTTC; CDR3: CASSQEASGRAGEQFF
size: NA; V: TRBV6-2/TRBV6-3; D: NA; J: TRBJ1-5; DNA: TGTGCCAGCAGTCACGGACATCCCAATCAGCCCCAGCATTTT; CDR3: CASSHGHPNQPQHF
size: once; V: TRBV10-3; D: NA; J: TRBJ1-2; DNA: TGTGCCATCAGTGAGTCGAGCGGGCATGGCTACACCTTC; CDR3: CAISESSGHGYTF
size: many; V: TRBV3-1/TRBV3-2; D: TRBD2; J: TRBJ2-3; DNA: TGTGCCAGCAGCTACACCTGGACTAGCGGGATAAGAGATACGCAGTATTTT; CDR3: CASSYTWTSGIRDTQYF
size: few; V: TRBV11-2; D: NA; J: TRBJ1-2; DNA: TGTGCCAGCAGCTTCAGAGATGGCTACACCTTC; CDR3: CASSFRDGYTF
size: NA; V: TRBV4-3; D: NA; J: TRBJ1-2; DNA: TGCGCCAGCAGCCAAGAGGCAGGACCCTATGGCTACACCTTC; CDR3: CASSQEAGPYGYTF
size: NA; V: TRBV5-4; D: NA; J: TRBJ2-3; DNA: TGTGCCAGCAGCTTGAGGAGCACAGATACGCAGTATTTT; CDR3: CASSLRSTDTQYF
size: NA; V: TRBV19; D: NA; J: TRBJ1-6; DNA: TGTGCCAGTAGTATAGATAAAGGTTCACCCCTCCACTTT; CDR3: CASSIDKGSPLHF
size: NA; V: TRBV19; D: TRBD2; J: TRBJ2-3; DNA: TGTGCCAGTAGTATATCTGGTCCGCGGGAGGGCACAGATACGCAGTATTTT; CDR3: CASSISGPREGTDTQYF
size: NA; V: TRBV6-5; D: NA; J: TRBJ2-6; DNA: TGTGCCAGCAGTAAGGGGGGGGCTGGGGCCAACGTCCTGACTTTC; CDR3: CASSKGGAGANVLTF
size: NA; V: TRBV30; D: NA; J: TRBJ1-4; DNA: TGTGCCTGGGGGGGGAGCCCAAACCCGCAGCAAGGTGAAAAACTGTTTTTT; CDR3: CAWGGSPNPQQGEKLFF
size: NA; V: TRBV5-1; D: TRBD2; J: TRBJ2-2; DNA: TGCGCCAGCAGCTTGATGTCTAGCGGGAGTGCCGGGGAGCTGTTTTTT; CDR3: CASSLMSSGSAGELFF
size: NA; V: TRBV5-4; D: NA; J: TRBJ2-5; DNA: TGTGCCAGCAGCTTGGTGGGGGTGGAGACCCAGTACTTC; CDR3: CASSLVGVETQYF
size: NA; V: TRBV19; D: TRBD1; J: TRBJ1-6; DNA: TGTGCCAGTAGTTCGGAGGGGGCGCGGAATTCACCCCTCCACTTT; CDR3: CASSSEGARNSPLHF
size: NA; V: TRBV5-1; D: NA; J: TRBJ1-1; DNA: TGCGCCAGCAGCTCGCAAGCAGACACTGAAGCTTTCTTT; CDR3: CASSSQADTEAFF
size: NA; V: TRBV7-8; D: TRBD1; J: TRBJ1-3; DNA: TGTGCCAGCAGCATCGGGGACAGATTCTCTGGAAACACCATATATTTT; CDR3: CASSIGDRFSGNTIYF
size: NA; V: TRBV10-3; D: TRBD1; J: TRBJ1-1; DNA: TGTGCCATCTTACAGGGGGCCGAGACTGAAGCTTTCTTT; CDR3: CAILQGAETEAFF
size: NA; V: TRBV28; D: NA; J: TRBJ1-5; DNA: TGTGCCAGCAATGTTGGTATTGTTCAGCCCCAGCATTTT; CDR3: CASNVGIVQPQHF
size: NA; V: TRBV7-9; D: NA; J: TRBJ1-2; DNA: TGTGCCAGCAGCTTAGAACTTTATGGCTACACCTTC; CDR3: CASSLELYGYTF
size: NA; V: TRBV4-1; D: NA; J: TRBJ2-1; DNA: TGCGCCAGCAGCCAAGAGGAACGGGAAGGTGAGCAGTTCTTC; CDR3: CASSQEEREGEQFF
size: NA; V: TRBV5-5; D: TRBD2; J: TRBJ2-5; DNA: TGTGCCAGCAGCTTACAAACTAGCGGAGAGACCCAGTACTTC; CDR3: CASSLQTSGETQYF
size: few; V: TRBV5-6; D: NA; J: TRBJ1-2; DNA: TGTGCCAGCAGCGCCGGTTGGGGTGACTATGGCTACACCTTC; CDR3: CASSAGWGDYGYTF
size: NA; V: TRBV4-2; D: TRBD1; J: TRBJ1-1; DNA: TGTGCCAGCAGCCAGGGACAGGGGGCGAACACTGAAGCTTTCTTT; CDR3: CASSQGQGANTEAFF
size: NA; V: TRBV27; D: NA; J: TRBJ1-6; DNA: TGTGCCAGCAGTTTAACCGGCTTACGATCACCCCTCCACTTT; CDR3: CASSLTGLRSPLHF
size: once; V: TRBV2; D: NA; J: TRBJ1-4; DNA: TGTGCCAGCAGTGAATGGTCCTTAGCTTCGACTAATGAAAAACTGTTTTTT; CDR3: CASSEWSLASTNEKLFF
size: NA; V: TRBV27; D: NA; J: TRBJ1-5; DNA: TGTGCCAGCAGTTCCTCACATCAGCCCCAGCATTTT; CDR3: CASSSSHQPQHF
size: NA; V: TRBV12-3/TRBV12-4; D: NA; J: TRBJ2-7; DNA: TGTGCCAGCAGTTTCCAAGACTACGAGCAGTACTTC; CDR3: CASSFQDYEQYF
size: NA; V: TRBV6-5; D: NA; J: TRBJ1-1; DNA: TGTGCCAGCAGTCTTCAGGACGGAACCACTGAAGCTTTCTTT; CDR3: CASSLQDGTTEAFF
size: NA; V: TRBV6-5; D: NA; J: TRBJ2-2; DNA: TGTGCCAGCGTTAGGATCTACCCCGGGGAGCTGTTTTTT; CDR3: CASVRIYPGELFF
size: NA; V: TRBV11-2; D: NA; J: TRBJ2-5; DNA: TGTGCCAGCAGCTTAAGGACAGCCCGAGAGACCCAGTACTTC; CDR3: CASSLRTARETQYF